Listed here are 27 T cell receptor beta chains from one sample, sequenced in a study of T cell responses to AZD1222 COVID-19 vaccine. The data were produced by immunoSEQ multiplex PCR, yet TCRdb's version contains in-frame clones alone and is incomplete. The sample consists of 80,000 to 90,000 clones, about nine tenths of them appearing once. The sample consisted of peripheral blood, taken 28 days after the second AZD1222 dose. These receptors came from an adult who received the AZD1222 COVID-19 vaccine.

The CDR3 loop reads CSVQRGQGNTEAFF. The CDR3 DNA is TGCAGCGTTCAGCGGGGACAGGGGAACACTGAAGCTTTCTTT. The chain links TRBV29-1 to TRBJ1-1, with 9 nucleotides matching TRBD1. CDR3 length equals 14 residues. With 5 bases clipped from V and 1 base from J, the junction kept 5 bases outside the gene matches. Germline lookup yields CDR1 SQVTM and CDR2 ANQGSEA.

The chain has TRBV6-5 and TRBJ1-1, with D maybe TRBD1 (5 bases). Germline values: CDR1 MNHEY, CDR2 SVGAGI. This CDR3 comprises 15 residues. V was trimmed by 0 bases and J by 4 bases, leaving 12 bases between them. The CDR3 loop reads CASSYSAAGITEAFF. The CDR3 region has the DNA TGTGCCAGCAGTTACTCGGCGGCAGGGATCACTGAAGCTTTCTTT.

This clone has a single count. The chain carries TRBV4-1 and TRBJ2-1; D gene ambiguous. Trimming took 3 bases from V and 12 from J, leaving 12 bases between them. CDR1 and CDR2 from the germline V gene are MGHRA and YSYEKL. This CDR3 comprises 12 residues. The chain's CDR3 is CASSHQSVRQFF. CDR3 bases: TGCGCCAGCAGCCACCAGTCGGTTCGGCAGTTCTTC.

The chain recombines TRBV9 with TRBJ2-1; 8 nucleotides line up with TRBD1. CDR3 size: 17 residues. V lost 4 bases, J lost 7 bases, and 16 bases stayed unmatched. The germline CDR1 and CDR2 sequences are SGDLS and YYNGEE. DNA for the CDR3: TGTGCCAGCAGCTTCTCCCGGACAGGGACATTCCAAAATGAGCAGTTCTTC. Encoded protein: CASSFSRTGTFQNEQFF. The entire variable domain, with the rest obtained from reference TRBV9 and TRBJ2-1, is as follows: DSGVTQTPKHLITATGQRVTLRCSPRSGDLSVYWYQQSLDQGLQFLIQYYNGEERAKGNILERFSAQQFPDLHSELNLSSLELGDSALYFCASSFSRTGTFQNEQFFGPGTRLTVL.

The chain carries TRBV5-1 and TRBJ2-3; D not certain. Germline V lookup: CDR1 SGHRS, CDR2 YFSETQ. The CDR3 loop spans 15 amino acids. V was shortened by 0 bases and J by 0 bases, with 8 bases between the two germline ends. CDR3 sequence reads: CASSLVSGSTDTQYF. CDR3 coding DNA: TGCGCCAGCAGCTTGGTCAGTGGTAGCACAGATACGCAGTATTTT.

The CDR3 nucleotides read TGTGCCTGGAGTTCCGGGCGGGGGTACTACGAGCAGTACTTC. Amino acids: CAWSSGRGYYEQYF. The gene calls are TRBV30 and TRBJ2-7, with 7 nucleotides matching TRBD2. CDR1 GTSNPN and CDR2 SVGIG come from the germline V gene (reference sequence). There are 14 residues in the CDR3. Germline trimming cut 2 bases from V and 3 bases from J; bases unmatched to any gene: 7.

This chain joins TRBV7-9 and TRBJ2-7, with 7 bases identical to TRBD1. J gave up 9 bases and V 5 bases, and 13 bases lay outside the gene matches. This CDR3 is built from 14 residues. The germline V gene encodes CDR1 SEHNR and CDR2 FQNEAQ (reference sequence). CDR3 in DNA: TGTGCCAGCAGCCAGGGGACAGCTACCCTGGGGCAGTACTTC. Translated, it gives CASSQGTATLGQYF.

This clone was found once. The chain uses TRBV18 and TRBJ2-7; 9 bases align to TRBD1. The CDR3 is 13 residues long. Trimming at V came to 6 bases and at J to 6 bases, leaving 6 bases not matched to a gene. CDR1 is KGHSH and CDR2 is LQKENI in the germline V gene. The CDR3 DNA follows: TGTGCCAGCTCCGGGACAGGGATGGTCGAGCAGTACTTC. It translates to CASSGTGMVEQYF.

The chain is built from TRBV12-5 and TRBJ2-5, with TRBD1 matching over 9 bases. This CDR3 contains 16 residues. J was trimmed by 1 base and V by 3 bases; bases with no gene match: 6. Germline V lookup: CDR1 LGHNT, CDR2 FRNRAP. The CDR3 protein is CASGFLGQGFQETQYF. The CDR3, as DNA: TGTGCTAGTGGTTTCCTGGGACAGGGATTCCAAGAGACCCAGTACTTC.

The chain links TRBV7-2 to TRBJ2-2; TRBD2 agrees at 10 bases. CDR3 length: 16 residues. Unmatched junction bases numbered 0, after V lost 2 bases and J lost 0 bases. Per germline, CDR1 SGHTA and CDR2 FQGNSA. CDR3 residues: CASSLSGGANTGELFF. The CDR3 DNA follows: TGTGCCAGCAGCTTAAGCGGGGGGGCGAACACCGGGGAGCTGTTTTTT. Complete variable domain (other parts from reference TRBV7-2 and TRBJ2-2): GAGVSQSPSNKVTEKGKDVELRCDPISGHTALYWYRQSLGQGLEFLIYFQGNSAPDKSGLPSDRFSAERTGGSVSTLTIQRTQQEDSAVYLCASSLSGGANTGELFFGEGSRLTVL.

This clone was detected once. The rearrangement links TRBV4-1 to TRBJ2-1; the D is unclear. CDR3 length: 17 residues. Germline lookup yields CDR1 MGHRA and CDR2 YSYEKL. V lost 0 bases and J lost 0, with 12 bases in between. The CDR3 sequence is CASSQEGSRSSYNEQFF. CDR3 coding DNA: TGCGCCAGCAGCCAAGAGGGAAGTCGGTCCTCCTACAATGAGCAGTTCTTC.

The CDR3 DNA reads TGTGCCTGGAGTGTGTCAGGCATAGGTGCTTTCTTT. Encoded protein: CAWSVSGIGAFF. The chain is built from TRBV30 and TRBJ1-1; D is uncertain. CDR1 is GTSNPN and CDR2 is SVGIG in the germline V gene (reference sequence). V lost 0 bases to trimming and J lost 11 bases, with 13 bases between them. The CDR3 extends over 12 amino acids.

CDR3 residues: CASSHNRNTEAFF. Written as DNA, the CDR3 is TGTGCCAGCAGCCATAATAGGAACACTGAAGCTTTCTTT. The rearrangement joins TRBV12-3 or TRBV12-4 to TRBJ1-1; D call uncertain. The CDR3 totals 13 residues. The ends were cut back, 6 bases at V and 1 base at J, with 9 bases in the middle.

The chain uses TRBV6-5 and TRBJ1-1; TRBD1 agrees at 11 bases. Trimming at V came to 7 bases and at J to 0 bases, leaving 4 bases not matched to a gene. In germline, CDR1 is MNHEY, CDR2 SVGAGI. The CDR3 extends over 15 amino acids. DNA of the CDR3: TGTGCCAGCAATGGACAGGGGGCTGTGAACACTGAAGCTTTCTTT. Residues: CASNGQGAVNTEAFF.

The genes are TRBV12-3 or TRBV12-4 and TRBJ2-5; D is unresolved. The length of the CDR3 is 11 residues. V was pared by 6 bases and J by 6 bases, with 8 bases between. The CDR3 nucleotides are TGTGCCAGCAGCTACTTCCAGACCCAGTACTTC. As protein: CASSYFQTQYF.

This clone is a singleton in its sample. The rearrangement joins TRBV11-3 to TRBJ2-1; TRBD1 is a possible D gene (5 bases). Germline loops: CDR1 SGHNT, CDR2 YENEEA. With 5 bases removed from V and 5 bases from J, the gap between germline ends came to 10 bases. This CDR3 contains 13 residues. The CDR3 region is CASSPTGNNEQFF. The CDR3 DNA reads TGTGCCAGCAGCCCTACAGGAAACAATGAGCAGTTCTTC.

The rearrangement joins TRBV12-3 or TRBV12-4 to TRBJ1-2, with a weak D call TRBD1 (5 bases). The CDR3 is made up of 13 amino acids. Trimming shortened V by 6 bases and J by 4 bases, and 12 bases separated the two germline ends. The CDR3 here is CASRNTGVYGYTF. CDR3 bases: TGTGCCAGCAGAAACACGGGGGTCTATGGCTACACCTTC.

The chain is built from TRBV5-1 and TRBJ1-6; 9 nucleotides align to TRBD1. Looked up from germline, CDR1 is SGHRS and CDR2 is YFSETQ. The CDR3 consists of 14 residues. Trimming took 5 bases from V and 8 from J; bases not matched to a gene: 5. The DNA for the CDR3 is TGCGCCAGCAGATACCGGGACAGGGATTCACCCCTCCACTTT. Encoded protein: CASRYRDRDSPLHF.

The V gene is TRBV7-8, the J gene TRBJ1-5, with 7 nucleotides matching TRBD1. The CDR3 is 14 residues long. CDR1 and CDR2 (germline): SGHVS, FQNEAQ. Trimming took 1 base from V and 7 from J; bases not matched to a gene: 4. The CDR3 loop is CASSLEGARQPQHF. CDR3 nucleotide sequence: TGTGCCAGCAGCTTAGAGGGGGCTCGCCAGCCCCAGCATTTT.

This clone has a handful of counts. This chain joins TRBV27 and TRBJ2-7, with D perhaps matching TRBD2 (6 bases). V lost 6 bases and J 5 bases, leaving 20 bases between the germline ends. The V gene's germline CDR1 is MNHEY and CDR2 SMNVEV (reference sequence). The length of the CDR3 is 15 residues. CDR3 bases: TGTGCCAGCAGCCGACCTAGCGTTGGTTCCGACGAGCAGTACTTC. This translates into CASSRPSVGSDEQYF.

The V call is TRBV2, the J call TRBJ1-3; 7 nucleotides align to TRBD1. With V trimmed by 5 bases and J by 6 bases, 10 bases remained unmatched. There are 15 residues in the CDR3. Germline CDR1 SNHLY, CDR2 FYNNEI. The CDR3 loop is CASSTDRTTVNTIYF. CDR3 nucleotide sequence: TGTGCCAGCAGTACGGACAGGACGACAGTAAACACCATATATTTT.

This clone was seen a few times. The chain couples TRBV7-2 to TRBJ1-6; D remains ambiguous. The CDR3 consists of 16 residues. V was cut by 0 bases and J by 11 bases, with 17 bases left in between. CDR1 SGHTA and CDR2 FQGNSA come from the germline V gene. CDR3 in DNA: TGTGCCAGCAGCTTAGCGCGGGGAGGGAGTGGGACACCCCTCCACTTT. This gives the protein CASSLARGGSGTPLHF.

The rearrangement joins TRBV15 to TRBJ2-1; TRBD2 matches 7 bases. The germline V gene has CDR1 LNHNV and CDR2 YYDKDF (reference sequence). V dropped 0 bases and J dropped 3; count of bases not matched to a gene: 5. The CDR3 runs 16 residues. CDR3 protein: CATSREGGTLYNEQFF. The CDR3 DNA reads TGTGCCACCAGCAGAGAGGGGGGGACCCTCTACAATGAGCAGTTCTTC.

This chain joins TRBV9 and TRBJ2-5; TRBD2 matches at 8 bases. After removal of 0 bases from V and 2 bases from J, the junction contained 9 bases not matched to a gene. Germline V gene data show CDR1 as SGDLS and CDR2 as YYNGEE. This CDR3 is 17 amino acids long. CDR3 loop: CASSVAGGALGQETQYF. In DNA, the CDR3 is TGTGCCAGCAGCGTAGCCGGGGGGGCCTTAGGGCAAGAGACCCAGTACTTC.

This clone appeared a single time. V and J are TRBV3-1 (or the pseudogene TRBV3-2) and TRBJ2-2, with TRBD1 as a possible D gene (5 bases). The CDR3 covers 12 residues. In germline, CDR1 is LGHDT, CDR2 YNNKEL (reference sequence). Trimming shortened V by 3 bases and J by 15 bases, and 14 bases separated the two germline ends. The CDR3 sequence: CASSHLGQQVFF. In nucleotides, the CDR3 is TGTGCCAGCAGCCACCTGGGGCAGCAAGTGTTTTTT.

This rearrangement joins TRBV3-1 (or the pseudogene TRBV3-2) to TRBJ2-1, with 8 positions matching TRBD2. V lost 1 base, J lost 7 bases, and 6 bases stayed unmatched. Germline V gene data show CDR1 as LGHDT and CDR2 as YNNKEL (reference sequence). This CDR3 contains 15 residues. This CDR3 is CASSQAAGGGNEQFF. DNA for the CDR3: TGTGCCAGCAGCCAAGCGGCGGGGGGTGGTAATGAGCAGTTCTTC.

This rearrangement joins TRBV5-6 to TRBJ2-2; D remains unclear. The CDR3 runs to 13 residues. CDR1 and CDR2 (germline): SGHDT, YYEEEE. V was pared by 2 bases and J by 6 bases, with 8 bases between. CDR3 sequence reads: CASSFQGSGELFF. The CDR3 DNA is TGTGCCAGCAGCTTTCAAGGCTCCGGGGAGCTGTTTTTT.